Below, 27 T cell receptor beta chains from the same sample are listed, as sequenced in a study of shared clonotypes between healthy human individuals. Sequenced by immunoSEQ multiplex PCR; TCRdb stores in-frame clones only, minus some. The sample yields roughly 300,000 clones, roughly 91% seen once. The sample comprised memory CD8+ T cells sorted from blood. Sample subset: CD45RO+ cells pooled with CCR7-negative TemRA cells. The origin of the receptors is a man aged 18-30 years in good health.

The V call is TRBV28, the J call TRBJ2-4; D gene uncertain. V lost 3 bases and J 8 bases, leaving 14 bases between the germline ends. In germline, CDR1 is MDHEN, CDR2 SYDVKM. This CDR3 contains 14 residues. The CDR3 sequence: CASSFGYGRHIQYF. DNA of the CDR3: TGTGCCAGCAGTTTTGGGTACGGGCGGCACATTCAGTACTTC. The entire variable domain, with the rest obtained from reference TRBV28 and TRBJ2-4, is as follows: DVKVTQSSRYLVKRTGEKVFLECVQDMDHENMFWYRQDPGLGLRLIYFSYDVKMKEKGDIPEGYSVSREKKERFSLILESASTNQTSMYLCASSFGYGRHIQYFGAGTRLSVL.

V is TRBV19 and J is TRBJ2-5, with 7 bases identical to TRBD2. The CDR3 length is 16 residues. V lost 3 bases and J lost 0; bases outside the gene matches: 7. Germline-derived CDR1 and CDR2 are LNHDA and SQIVND (reference sequence). CDR3 protein: CASSIQAGPYQETQYF. Written as DNA, the CDR3 is TGTGCCAGTAGTATCCAAGCGGGGCCATACCAAGAGACCCAGTACTTC.

This chain uses TRBV11-2 with TRBJ1-2; 12 nucleotides match TRBD1. CDR1 is SGHAT, CDR2 FQNNGV, per germline. The CDR3 consists of 17 residues. V was clipped by 5 bases and J by 1 base; unmatched bases: 8. The DNA for the CDR3 is TGTGCCAGCAGCGTCCTCCGGGACAGGGGGCTTAACTATGGCTACACCTTC. Translating it yields CASSVLRDRGLNYGYTF.

This chain links TRBV19 with TRBJ2-7; D not resolved. Germline V gene sequence: CDR1 LNHDA, CDR2 SQIVND (reference sequence). CDR3 size: 14 residues. Trimming removed 0 bases from V and 4 bases from J, with 10 bases in between. The CDR3: CASSIDQLRYEQYF. In DNA, the CDR3 is TGTGCCAGTAGTATAGATCAACTTCGGTACGAGCAGTACTTC.

The chain combines TRBV7-2 with TRBJ2-7; D is perhaps TRBD1 (5 bases). The CDR3 spans 13 residues. Trimming took off 5 bases at V and 1 base at J, with 9 bases between the two ends. Germline CDR1 SGHTA, CDR2 FQGNSA. CDR3 residues: CASSPYRSYEQYF. As DNA, the CDR3 is TGTGCCAGCAGCCCATACAGGTCCTACGAGCAGTACTTC. Full variable domain (rest looked up from reference TRBV7-2 and TRBJ2-7): GAGVSQSPSNKVTEKGKDVELRCDPISGHTALYWYRQSLGQGLEFLIYFQGNSAPDKSGLPSDRFSAERTGGSVSTLTIQRTQQEDSAVYLCASSPYRSYEQYFGPGTRLTVT.

V and J are TRBV2 and TRBJ2-1; D gene ambiguous. The CDR3 sequence is 12 residues long. The germline V and J ends were trimmed by 8 bases and 3 bases, with 8 bases remaining between them. Germline V gives CDR1 SNHLY, CDR2 FYNNEI. The CDR3 DNA is TGTGCCAGCCTTCCTGGCTACAATGAGCAGTTCTTC. Its translation is CASLPGYNEQFF.

The V and J genes are TRBV13 and TRBJ1-6, with a tentative D call TRBD1 (5 bases). Trimming removed 2 bases from V and 7 bases from J, with 9 bases in between. Per germline, CDR1 PRHDT and CDR2 FYEKMQ (reference sequence). The CDR3 has 14 amino acids. CDR3 DNA sequence: TGTGCCAGCAGCTTACAGGGTATCAATTCACCCCTCCACTTT. Protein product: CASSLQGINSPLHF.

For this clone: Distinct nucleotide sequences in the sample also encode this CDR3. V usage is TRBV4-1 and J usage is TRBJ2-5, with 8 bases aligning to TRBD1. The germline gives CDR1 MGHRA, CDR2 YSYEKL. The CDR3 runs to 15 residues. Losses at the gene ends were 0 bases for V and 5 bases for J; bases not matched to a gene: 5. In nucleotides, the CDR3 is TGCGCCAGCAGCCAAGATCCATCAGGGGGCGAGACCCAGTACTTC. Its translation: CASSQDPSGGETQYF.

The CDR3: CASSVGAADNYEQYF. CDR3 coding DNA: TGTGCCAGCAGCGTGGGGGCAGCCGATAACTACGAGCAGTACTTC. J is TRBJ2-7 and V is TRBV9; TRBD1 is a possible D gene (6 bases). The V gene lost 2 bases and the J gene lost 3 bases, with 15 bases spanning the gap. Looked up from germline, CDR1 is SGDLS and CDR2 is YYNGEE. This CDR3 is built from 15 residues.

The gene calls are TRBV27 and TRBJ1-1, with a possible D match to TRBD1 (6 bases). Trimming left V 5 bases short and J 7 bases short, with 14 bases between. Germline assignment: CDR1 MNHEY and CDR2 SMNVEV (reference sequence). This CDR3 is 13 amino acids long. The CDR3 loop reads CASSEQGLSEAFF. Here the CDR3 DNA reads TGTGCCAGCAGTGAACAGGGACTCAGTGAAGCTTTCTTT.

The sample holds one count of this clone. The chain uses TRBV6-5 and TRBJ2-7; D may be TRBD2 (5 bases). V lost 6 bases, J lost 0 bases, and 15 bases lay in between. This CDR3 spans 15 amino acids. Germline V gene data show CDR1 as MNHEY and CDR2 as SVGAGI. CDR3 nucleotide sequence: TGTGCCAGCAGGGATTCCGCCGGGGACTCCTACGAGCAGTACTTC. It codes for CASRDSAGDSYEQYF.

This chain joins TRBV4-3 and TRBJ1-6; D is ambiguous. Germline V gene data show CDR1 as LGHNA and CDR2 as YSLEER. V dropped 4 bases and J dropped 9 bases, with 10 bases sitting between them. The CDR3 loop spans 13 amino acids. CDR3 sequence: CASSPDRGSPLHF. CDR3 bases: TGCGCCAGCAGCCCAGACCGGGGTTCACCCCTCCACTTT.

This clone was seen only once. The rearrangement joins TRBV27 to TRBJ1-5, with 8 bases aligning to TRBD1. The germline gives CDR1 MNHEY, CDR2 SMNVEV (reference sequence). The CDR3 spans 15 residues. The junction had 5 bases not matched to a gene; V was cut back by 4 bases and J by 3 bases. This chain's CDR3 is CASSSRTGNNQPQHF. The CDR3 DNA reads TGTGCCAGCAGTTCCCGGACAGGGAACAATCAGCCCCAGCATTTT.

This CDR3 reads CASSLRLAGEGRETQYF. The DNA for the CDR3 is TGTGCCAGCAGCCTAAGATTAGCGGGAGAGGGAAGAGAGACCCAGTACTTC. J is TRBJ2-5 and V is TRBV9, with TRBD2 matching over 9 bases. CDR1 and CDR2 (germline): SGDLS, YYNGEE. CDR3 length equals 17 residues. V was clipped by 4 bases and J by 4 bases; unmatched bases: 14. The whole variable domain, filled in from reference TRBV9 and TRBJ2-5, reads DSGVTQTPKHLITATGQRVTLRCSPRSGDLSVYWYQQSLDQGLQFLIQYYNGEERAKGNILERFSAQQFPDLHSELNLSSLELGDSALYFCASSLRLAGEGRETQYFGPGTRLLVL.

Here the CDR3 reads CASSAPLAQRNGYTF. The CDR3 region has the DNA TGTGCCAGCAGTGCCCCCCTTGCACAACGGAATGGCTACACCTTC. This chain links TRBV6-4 with TRBJ1-2; D is undetermined. The CDR3 runs 15 residues. Deletions cut 4 bases from V and 6 bases from J, with 18 bases between. Germline-derived CDR1 and CDR2 are MRHNA and SNTAGT.

This clone was seen a handful of times. The chain carries TRBV9 and TRBJ1-1; a weak D match, TRBD1 (5 bases). Trimming left V 3 bases short and J 3 bases short, with 18 bases between. Looked up from germline, CDR1 is SGDLS and CDR2 is YYNGEE. The CDR3 is made up of 16 amino acids. CDR3 nucleotides: TGTGCCAGCAGCGCGGGGCAGGGCCCATACTACACTGAAGCTTTCTTT. Its protein product is CASSAGQGPYYTEAFF. Based on the CDR3 plus reference TRBV9 and TRBJ1-1, the full variable domain is DSGVTQTPKHLITATGQRVTLRCSPRSGDLSVYWYQQSLDQGLQFLIQYYNGEERAKGNILERFSAQQFPDLHSELNLSSLELGDSALYFCASSAGQGPYYTEAFFGQGTRLTVV.

This clone is a singleton in its sample. V and J are TRBV19 and TRBJ1-1; possible D gene TRBD1, 6 bases. This CDR3 has 17 amino acids. The ends were cut back, 3 bases at V and 1 base at J, with 18 bases in the middle. Looked up from germline, CDR1 is LNHDA and CDR2 is SQIVND (reference sequence). DNA of the CDR3: TGTGCCAGTAGTATCGGGACAAAGAGAAGGACGAACACTGAAGCTTTCTTT. Encoded protein: CASSIGTKRRTNTEAFF.

The chain joins TRBV5-6 to TRBJ2-7; D possibly uses TRBD1 or TRBD2 (5 bases each). The germline CDR1 and CDR2 sequences are SGHDT and YYEEEE. This CDR3 has 16 residues. V was pared by 4 bases and J by 0 bases, with 17 bases between. CDR3: CASSVRDRWSSYEQYF. Written as DNA, the CDR3 is TGTGCCAGCAGCGTCCGGGACCGATGGAGCTCCTACGAGCAGTACTTC. The full variable domain, in which reference TRBV5-6 and TRBJ2-7 provide the parts outside the CDR3, is DAGVTQSPTHLIKTRGQQVTLRCSPKSGHDTVSWYQQALGQGPQFIFQYYEEEERQRGNFPDRFSGHQFPNYSSELNVNALLLGDSALYLCASSVRDRWSSYEQYFGPGTRLTVT.

Regarding this clone: This sample includes further DNA sequences coding for the same CDR3. V usage is TRBV2 and J usage is TRBJ2-5; D assignment may be TRBD1 or TRBD2 (5 bases each). CDR3 length: 12 residues. The V gene's germline CDR1 is SNHLY and CDR2 FYNNEI. V lost 3 bases, J lost 4 bases, and 6 bases lay in between. CDR3 coding DNA: TGTGCCAGCAGTGATGGGGGAGAGACCCAGTACTTC. It encodes CASSDGGETQYF.

This chain uses TRBV21-1 with TRBJ1-2; the D call TRBD1 from the table was never checked on the DNA. TRBV21-1 is marked as a pseudogene. The CDR3 extends over 14 amino acids. CDR3 DNA sequence: TGTGCCAGCAGCAAAAGGGAACCCCAGGGTTATTGCACCTTC. It translates to CASSKREPQGYCTF.

This chain connects TRBV10-2 to TRBJ2-3, with D possibly being TRBD1 or TRBD2 (6 bases each). V lost 10 bases and J 4 bases, leaving 18 bases between the germline ends. The CDR3 extends over 14 amino acids. The germline gives CDR1 WSHSY, CDR2 SAAADI. The CDR3 nucleotides read TGCGCCACTGTTCCCCCCCGGGGGCCAGATACGCAGTATTTT. This sequence encodes CATVPPRGPDTQYF.

Only one count was recorded for this clone. The chain is built from TRBV15 and TRBJ2-5, with 7 bases that match TRBD1. CDR1 and CDR2 from the germline V gene are LNHNV and YYDKDF (reference sequence). Trimming took 3 bases from V and 3 from J; bases not matched to a gene: 4. This CDR3 spans 14 amino acids. CDR3 region: CATSSQGDEETQYF. Written as DNA, the CDR3 is TGTGCCACCAGCAGCCAGGGGGATGAAGAGACCCAGTACTTC.

This clone was observed many times. The same CDR3 is also encoded by other DNA sequences in this sample. The chain joins TRBV13 to TRBJ1-3; D is uncertain. V dropped 5 bases and J dropped 0 bases, with 11 bases sitting between them. Germline V gene sequence: CDR1 PRHDT, CDR2 FYEKMQ (reference sequence). This CDR3 contains 15 residues. Here the CDR3 DNA reads TGTGCCAGCAGCCCCGGTCGGTCCTCTGGAAACACCATATATTTT. Encoded protein: CASSPGRSSGNTIYF.

The V call is TRBV6-5, the J call TRBJ2-7, with D possibly being TRBD1 or TRBD2 (5 bases each). The CDR3 covers 16 residues. CDR1 is MNHEY and CDR2 is SVGAGI in the germline V gene. With 0 bases removed from V and 0 bases from J, the gap between germline ends came to 12 bases. CDR3 sequence (DNA): TGTGCCAGCAGTTACTCCGCCGGGGCGGTCTCCTACGAGCAGTACTTC. Its translation is CASSYSAGAVSYEQYF.

The chain is built from TRBV28 and TRBJ2-5; 12 bases agree with TRBD2. The germline CDR1 and CDR2 sequences are MDHEN and SYDVKM. With 1 base clipped from V and 5 bases from J, the junction kept 8 bases outside the gene matches. This CDR3 is built from 17 residues. CDR3 sequence: CASSLYPSGGAVETQYF. In nucleotides, the CDR3 is TGTGCCAGCAGTTTATATCCTAGCGGGGGGGCCGTTGAGACCCAGTACTTC.

The chain carries TRBV15 and TRBJ2-7; possibly TRBD1 for D (5 bases). CDR3 length: 15 amino acids. The V end lost 5 bases, the J end lost 0 bases, and 14 bases lay between the germline ends. Germline assignment: CDR1 LNHNV and CDR2 YYDKDF (reference sequence). The CDR3: CATSEGALNSYEQYF. CDR3 DNA: TGTGCCACCAGCGAAGGGGCCCTTAACTCCTACGAGCAGTACTTC.

This clone has a single count. The chain couples TRBV27 to TRBJ1-2; the match to TRBD1 covers 8 bases. Germline CDR1 is MNHEY and CDR2 is SMNVEV (reference sequence). CDR3 length: 15 amino acids. With V trimmed by 5 bases and J by 6 bases, 11 bases remained unmatched. In nucleotides, the CDR3 is TGTGCCAGCAGTACCCTGACAGGGGATATAAATGGCTACACCTTC. It yields the protein CASSTLTGDINGYTF.